This is a list of T cell receptor beta chains from one sample in a study of blood T cell repertoires in COVID-19. TCRdb keeps only in-frame clones here, not all; method: immunoSEQ multiplex PCR. The repertoire holds 330,000 or so clones, with around nine tenths as singletons. Sequencing was done on a sample of PBMCs or T cells enriched from blood (not recorded which). These receptors all stem from a man aged 25-45 years who had recovered from COVID-19. Both conserved end residues are part of each CDR3. Size values are once, few and many counts, or a class for expanded clones, and some rows have none.

CAWSATGFTEAFF | TRBJ1-1 | TRBV30 | -
CASSPLGAGRSTDTQYF | TRBJ2-3 | TRBV7-8 | -
CAWSPGLATDTQYF | TRBJ2-3 | TRBV30 | -
CASSIAPRTGGRTEAFF | TRBJ1-1 | TRBV19 | once
CASSQLGTGWQPQHF | TRBJ1-5 | TRBV28 | -
CASMGNPATGTKNIQYF | TRBJ2-4 | TRBV2 | -
CASRVNGNEQFF | TRBJ2-1 | TRBV6-5 | -
CASSSDRVNQPQHF | TRBJ1-5 | TRBV19 | -
CASSLGGQGISPQHF | TRBJ1-5 | TRBV7-9 | -
CASSDDRKYTGELFF | TRBJ2-2 | TRBV2 | -
CASSLSVVQETQYF | TRBJ2-5 | TRBV5-6 | -
CASSAATGFATEAFF | TRBJ1-1 | TRBV5-1 | -
CASSLASGLAGAIPYEQYF | TRBJ2-7 | TRBV7-9 | -
CASREDSLNTEAFF | TRBJ1-1 | TRBV3-1/TRBV3-2 | -
CASRGQGKYYGYTF | TRBJ1-2 | TRBV2 | -
CASSLFQGGQPQHF | TRBJ1-5 | TRBV5-1 | -
CASSPLGSGEETQYF | TRBJ2-5 | TRBV7-9 | -
CASSPLGLDLSGANVLTF | TRBJ2-6 | TRBV28 | -
CAWSFLRTSGDTDTQYF | TRBJ2-3 | TRBV30 | -
CASSQIRDSQETQYF | TRBJ2-5 | TRBV3-1/TRBV3-2 | -
CASSDSGGGTEAFF | TRBJ1-1 | TRBV6-1 | -
CASRGDSLLYGYTF | TRBJ1-2 | TRBV28 | few
CASSKEGRGSNTGELFF | TRBJ2-2 | TRBV21-1 | -
CASSVAGMETQYF | TRBJ2-5 | TRBV2 | -
CASSSTGGQFF | TRBJ2-1 | TRBV7-9 | once
CAISESGSQQPQHF | TRBJ1-5 | TRBV10-3 | -
CASSLAELMQGRTNTEAFF | TRBJ1-1 | TRBV7-9 | -
CASSQVSGGGSYEQYF | TRBJ2-7 | TRBV4-1 | -
CASSQDMGSYHYGYTF | TRBJ1-2 | TRBV14 | -
CASSYSMAVQETQYF | TRBJ2-5 | TRBV6-2/TRBV6-3 | -
CASSTSGGTGANVLTF | TRBJ2-6 | TRBV19 | -
CASSRRDRGLEETQYF | TRBJ2-5 | TRBV4-1 | -
CASSGPDNEKLFF | TRBJ1-4 | TRBV28 | -
CASSAGSSGGRDEQFF | TRBJ2-1 | TRBV9 | -
CASSPAVRGGGPDTQYF | TRBJ2-3 | TRBV6-6 | -
CASSPPAGGGVGTQYF | TRBJ2-3 | TRBV11-3 | -
CASSLAGRGPGELFF | TRBJ2-2 | TRBV5-1 | -